The 30 T cell receptor beta chains below come from one sample, sequenced in a study of blood T cell repertoires in COVID-19 (TCRdb year 2020). The library was prepared using the immunoSEQ multiplex PCR assay. TCRdb took this table from immuneACCESS and kept in-frame rearrangements with V and J called. Such tables lack part of the clones; where checked against another copy, unresolved V genes explain under half of the gap, and the rest is unexplained. This sample is represented by approximately 210,000 clones; over 80% of them were singletons. Around 4.7% of the sample comes from the top ten. The sample comprised peripheral blood. These receptors were collected from a human donor in a cohort sampled during active COVID-19.

The chain recombines TRBV30 with TRBJ2-1; 10 bases agree with TRBD2. The CDR3 totals 12 residues. Germline loops: CDR1 GTSNPN, CDR2 SVGIG (reference sequence). The V gene end was trimmed by 0 bases and the J gene end by 10 bases; junction bases not matched to a gene: 0. Written as DNA, the CDR3 is TGTGCCTGGAGTGTACTAGCGGGGGAGCAGTTCTTC. Translation gives CAWSVLAGEQFF.

The chain joins TRBV5-6 to TRBJ1-1; D perhaps matches TRBD1 (5 bases). Trimming took 5 bases from V and 7 from J, leaving 15 bases between them. CDR3 length equals 13 residues. Germline V gives CDR1 SGHDT, CDR2 YYEEEE. In DNA, the CDR3 is TGTGCCAGCAGACGCCCTCCGGGACTTGAAGCTTTCTTT. This codes for CASRRPPGLEAFF. Full variable domain (outside the CDR3, taken from reference TRBV5-6 and TRBJ1-1): DAGVTQSPTHLIKTRGQQVTLRCSPKSGHDTVSWYQQALGQGPQFIFQYYEEEERQRGNFPDRFSGHQFPNYSSELNVNALLLGDSALYLCASRRPPGLEAFFGQGTRLTVV.

CDR3 sequence (DNA): TGTGCCACCGTGGTTGGGGGCCAATACAATGAGCAGTTCTTC. This codes for CATVVGGQYNEQFF. The chain recombines TRBV18 with TRBJ2-1, with D perhaps TRBD1 (6 bases). The CDR3 extends over 14 amino acids. Germline-derived CDR1 and CDR2 are KGHSH and LQKENI. V gave up 10 bases and J gave up 4 bases, with 17 bases separating them.

This clone was seen only once. The rearrangement links TRBV19 to TRBJ2-3; D is ambiguous. V gave up 3 bases and J gave up 0 bases, with 10 bases separating them. The CDR3 spans 15 residues. Germline values: CDR1 LNHDA, CDR2 SQIVND (reference sequence). As DNA, the CDR3 is TGTGCCAGTAGTATGAGACTCTCTAGCACAGATACGCAGTATTTT. Translated, it gives CASSMRLSSTDTQYF. Looking up the rest from reference TRBV19 and TRBJ2-3 gives the full variable domain: DGGITQSPKYLFRKEGQNVTLSCEQNLNHDAMYWYRQDPGQGLRLIYYSQIVNDFQKGDIAEGYSVSREKKESFPLTVTSAQKNPTAFYLCASSMRLSSTDTQYFGPGTRLTVL.

This clone was picked up a small number of times. The junction departs from the called germline gene at one end, perhaps through a read error. This rearrangement joins TRBV5-1 to TRBJ1-3, with a possible D match to TRBD1 (5 bases). Germline assignment: CDR1 SGHRS and CDR2 YFSETQ. The CDR3 runs 13 residues. CDR3 coding DNA: TGCGCCAGCAGCACTGAAAGGGGAAACCCCATATATTTT. Translation gives CASSTERGNPIYF.

This chain joins TRBV28 and TRBJ1-2; D unresolved. Germline CDR1 is MDHEN and CDR2 is SYDVKM. V was cut by 5 bases and J by 13 bases, with 23 bases left in between. This CDR3 has 14 amino acids. CDR3 residues: CASSTRARFTPGTF. DNA of the CDR3: TGTGCCAGCAGTACCCGCGCTAGGTTTACCCCGGGCACCTTC.

The chain carries TRBV5-1 and TRBJ2-1, with 7 bases fitting TRBD2. Germline trimming cut 0 bases from V and 14 bases from J; bases unmatched to any gene: 14. From germline, CDR1 is SGHRS and CDR2 YFSETQ. There are 15 residues in the CDR3. The CDR3 sequence is CASSLGPMASGTKFF. CDR3 DNA sequence: TGCGCCAGCAGCTTGGGCCCTATGGCAAGCGGGACGAAGTTCTTC.

This clone was observed a few times. The rearrangement links TRBV30 to TRBJ2-5, with TRBD2 as a possible D gene (5 bases). V was shortened by 6 bases and J by 1 base, with 18 bases between the two germline ends. Germline V gene lookup returns CDR1 GTSNPN and CDR2 SVGIG (reference sequence). The CDR3 runs to 15 residues. The CDR3 DNA reads TGTGCCTGTTCAATTCAATTCGGGGTCCAAGAGACCCAGTACTTC. Translation: CACSIQFGVQETQYF.

The V and J genes are TRBV14 and TRBJ1-6; 10 bases line up with TRBD1. The germline gives CDR1 SGHDN, CDR2 FVKESK. The length of the CDR3 is 14 residues. The trim removed 3 bases at V and 9 bases at J, leaving 2 bases unmatched. The CDR3 loop is CASSQTGGLSPLHF. In DNA, the CDR3 is TGTGCCAGCAGCCAGACAGGGGGCCTTTCACCCCTCCACTTT.

Comments on this clone: A much larger clone is a single base away; this may be a read error. The J gene is TRBJ1-1, the V gene TRBV19; D might be TRBD1 (6 bases). This CDR3 is built from 13 residues. The V gene's germline CDR1 is LNHDA and CDR2 SQIVND (reference sequence). The V end was cut by 3 bases, the J end by 1 base, with 6 bases between. The CDR3 loop reads CASSMGQNTEAFF. For the CDR3, the DNA is TGTGCCAGTAGTATGGGACAGAACACTGAAGCTTTCTTT. Full variable domain (outside the CDR3, taken from reference TRBV19 and TRBJ1-1): DGGITQSPKYLFRKEGQNVTLSCEQNLNHDAMYWYRQDPGQGLRLIYYSQIVNDFQKGDIAEGYSVSREKKESFPLTVTSAQKNPTAFYLCASSMGQNTEAFFGQGTRLTVV.

This chain connects TRBV5-1 to TRBJ2-5; 8 nucleotides match TRBD2. The CDR3 loop spans 16 amino acids. Looked up from germline, CDR1 is SGHRS and CDR2 is YFSETQ. The ends lost 0 bases at V and 5 bases at J; junction bases unmatched: 9. This CDR3 is CASSLGGLGEWETQYF. The CDR3 DNA is TGCGCCAGCAGCTTGGGGGGACTAGGGGAATGGGAGACCCAGTACTTC.

This sequence joins TRBV28 and TRBJ1-6, with 8 bases fitting TRBD1. Trimming at V came to 4 bases and at J to 7 bases, leaving 6 bases not matched to a gene. The CDR3 extends over 15 amino acids. CDR1 and CDR2 from the germline V gene are MDHEN and SYDVKM. This CDR3 is CASSSRDRKNSPLHF. For the CDR3, the DNA is TGTGCCAGCAGTTCCCGGGACAGGAAGAATTCACCCCTCCACTTT.

This clone was counted many times. The chain has TRBV28 and TRBJ2-7; D possibly corresponds to TRBD2 (6 bases). Trimming cost V 7 bases and J 2 bases, with 15 bases left between them. CDR1 is MDHEN and CDR2 is SYDVKM in the germline V gene. The CDR3 has 14 residues. The CDR3 DNA reads as TGTGCCAGCACCCCGGGGGAAGGGGCCTACGAGCAGTACTTC. Residues: CASTPGEGAYEQYF.

V gene TRBV6-5 combines with J gene TRBJ1-3; the D gene is possibly TRBD1 (5 bases). Germline V gives CDR1 MNHEY, CDR2 SVGAGI. The CDR3 is 14 amino acids. Trimming pared 4 bases from V and 7 bases from J, leaving 14 bases between. CDR3 in DNA: TGTGCCAGCAGTTCCAGGGATCGCCGTAACACCATATATTTT. Encoded protein: CASSSRDRRNTIYF.

CDR3 DNA: TGTGCCAGCAGTTCACTCGGCGGGGGGCTCTCCTACGAGCAGTACTTC. Protein: CASSSLGGGLSYEQYF. The chain employs TRBV6-5 and TRBJ2-7; the match to TRBD2 covers 8 bases. CDR3 size: 16 residues. Germline V gene lookup returns CDR1 MNHEY and CDR2 SVGAGI. With 4 bases clipped from V and 0 bases from J, the junction kept 8 bases outside the gene matches.

The chain recombines TRBV6-2 or TRBV6-3 with TRBJ2-5; the match to TRBD2 covers 11 bases. J gave up 5 bases and V 0 bases, and 5 bases lay outside the gene matches. Germline CDR1 and CDR2: MNHEY and SVGEGT. This CDR3 has 16 amino acids. For the CDR3, the DNA is TGTGCCAGCAGTTACTCCACTAGCGGGAGTCCCGAGACCCAGTACTTC. It specifies CASSYSTSGSPETQYF.

The chain carries TRBV18 and TRBJ1-2; D might be TRBD1 (5 bases). The CDR3 is 14 residues long. Germline V gene lookup returns CDR1 KGHSH and CDR2 LQKENI. V was pared by 2 bases and J by 6 bases, with 13 bases between. The CDR3 nucleotides read TGTGCCAGCTCACCAGATCAAGGGGTTCATGGCTACACCTTC. Its translation: CASSPDQGVHGYTF.

This clone turned up a few times. The rearrangement links TRBV7-2 to TRBJ1-1; no reliable D call. The CDR3 is made up of 16 amino acids. V gave up 5 bases and J gave up 4 bases, with 20 bases separating them. Germline CDR1 is SGHTA and CDR2 is FQGNSA. CDR3: CASSEEEGIWVTEAFF. The CDR3 DNA reads as TGTGCCAGCAGCGAAGAAGAGGGAATTTGGGTCACTGAAGCTTTCTTT.

This clone was seen only once. This chain connects TRBV6-5 to TRBJ2-5, with 8 bases matching TRBD2. The length of the CDR3 is 15 residues. With V trimmed by 8 bases and J by 3 bases, 11 bases remained unmatched. Germline-derived CDR1 and CDR2 are MNHEY and SVGAGI. The CDR3 DNA reads as TGTGCCAGCTGTTGGGCGGGGGGCAGGGAAGAGACCCAGTACTTC. Amino acid sequence: CASCWAGGREETQYF.

The chain combines TRBV21-1 with TRBJ1-5; the table assigns TRBD1, which was not confirmed against the DNA. TRBV21-1 has pseudogene status. The CDR3 has 15 residues. In nucleotides, the CDR3 is TGTGCCAGCAGCTCCCAACAGGGGGATAAAGGGCCCCAGCATTTT. It is translated as CASSSQQGDKGPQHF.

To note about this clone: Its ends do not fully match the called genes, so a read error is possible. The same CDR3 can be traced to other DNA sequences in this sample. The chain links TRBV9 to TRBJ1-2; D not certain. The germline gives CDR1 SGDLS, CDR2 YYNGEE. The CDR3 covers 14 residues. The CDR3 loop reads CASSVAGSRDGYTF. In nucleotides, the CDR3 is TGTGCCAGCAGTGTAGCGGGATCGAGGGATGGCTACACCTTC.

The chain couples TRBV5-1 to TRBJ1-5, with D perhaps TRBD1 (6 bases). There are 14 residues in the CDR3. The germline gives CDR1 SGHRS, CDR2 YFSETQ. With 2 bases removed from V and 2 bases from J, the gap between germline ends came to 8 bases. DNA of the CDR3: TGCGCCAGCAGCTTTTCAGGGGGCAATCAGCCCCAGCATTTT. Its translation is CASSFSGGNQPQHF.

This clone came up once. The rearrangement joins TRBV9 to TRBJ2-7; TRBD1 matches 7 bases. Germline V gives CDR1 SGDLS, CDR2 YYNGEE. With 1 base clipped from V and 2 bases from J, the junction kept 6 bases outside the gene matches. The CDR3 contains 15 residues. The CDR3 DNA sequence: TGTGCCAGCAGCGTAAAACCAACAGGGGCCTACGAGCAGTACTTC. Translating it yields CASSVKPTGAYEQYF.

The rearrangement uses TRBV7-2 and TRBJ2-3, with 7 bases lining up with TRBD1. The V gene end was trimmed by 3 bases and the J gene end by 3 bases; junction bases not matched to a gene: 9. Germline CDR1 reads SGHTA; CDR2 reads FQGNSA. This CDR3 region has 16 residues. CDR3 loop: CASSLKTGSGTDTQYF. In DNA, the CDR3 is TGTGCCAGCAGCTTGAAGACAGGGTCGGGAACAGATACGCAGTATTTT.

This chain joins TRBV9 and TRBJ2-7, with D perhaps TRBD1 (6 bases). Trimming took 0 bases from V and 6 from J, leaving 10 bases between them. Germline CDR1 reads SGDLS; CDR2 reads YYNGEE. This CDR3 is built from 13 residues. CDR3 amino acids: CASSVVQQGEQYF. The CDR3 nucleotides are TGTGCCAGCAGCGTAGTTCAACAGGGCGAGCAGTACTTC. The variable domain in full, with the rest retrieved from reference TRBV9 and TRBJ2-7, is DSGVTQTPKHLITATGQRVTLRCSPRSGDLSVYWYQQSLDQGLQFLIQYYNGEERAKGNILERFSAQQFPDLHSELNLSSLELGDSALYFCASSVVQQGEQYFGPGTRLTVT.

The chain joins TRBV5-4 to TRBJ2-1, with TRBD2 matching over 13 bases. The CDR3 sequence is 16 residues long. CDR1 is SGHNT, CDR2 YYREEE, per germline (reference sequence). V was clipped by 4 bases and J by 5 bases; unmatched bases: 6. The CDR3 DNA follows: TGTGCCAGCAGCCCAGCCGGGACTAGCGGGAACAATGAGCAGTTCTTC. Translated: CASSPAGTSGNNEQFF.

The CDR3 loop is CASRRLGGQETQYF. The CDR3 bases are TGTGCCAGCAGAAGACTGGGTGGCCAAGAGACCCAGTACTTC. The chain links TRBV6-6 to TRBJ2-5; D is uncertain. The germline V and J ends were trimmed by 6 bases and 1 base, with 12 bases remaining between them. CDR1 is MNHNY and CDR2 is SVGAGI in the germline V gene (reference sequence). The CDR3 extends over 14 amino acids.

The rearrangement joins TRBV5-5 to TRBJ2-7; TRBD2 matches 7 bases. CDR3 size: 16 residues. Per germline, CDR1 SGHKS and CDR2 YYEKEE (reference sequence). V dropped 1 base and J dropped 2; count of bases not matched to a gene: 9. The CDR3 nucleotides are TGTGCCAGCAGCTTGTTTGGAGCGGGACCTCCCTACGAGCAGTACTTC. It encodes CASSLFGAGPPYEQYF.

Only a few counts were recorded for this clone. The chain uses TRBV4-1 and TRBJ2-1, with TRBD2 matching over 7 bases. This CDR3 has 15 residues. Germline lookup yields CDR1 MGHRA and CDR2 YSYEKL. Unmatched junction bases numbered 7, after V lost 0 bases and J lost 8 bases. The CDR3 bases are TGCGCCAGCAGCCAAGAGAGACTAGCAAACGATGAGCAGTTCTTC. It encodes CASSQERLANDEQFF.

The rearrangement links TRBV9 to TRBJ2-2; possible D gene TRBD1, 6 bases. The CDR3 consists of 13 residues. Deletions cut 0 bases from V and 8 bases from J, with 8 bases between. Germline V gives CDR1 SGDLS, CDR2 YYNGEE. The CDR3 nucleotides read TGTGCCAGCAGCGTAGTGGGGACAGGGGAGCTGTTTTTT. Amino acids: CASSVVGTGELFF. The full variable domain, its missing parts supplied by reference TRBV9 and TRBJ2-2, is DSGVTQTPKHLITATGQRVTLRCSPRSGDLSVYWYQQSLDQGLQFLIQYYNGEERAKGNILERFSAQQFPDLHSELNLSSLELGDSALYFCASSVVGTGELFFGEGSRLTVL.